The 27 T cell receptor beta chains reported below all come from one sample, sequenced in a study of T-cell reconstitution after alpha-beta-depleted transplantation in children. The TCRbeta library incorporated unique molecular identifiers. TCRdb re-analysed the PCR reads in MiXCR, keeping a single row per CDR3 protein. This sample has hundreds of thousands of distinct CDR3 sequences, with around 10% found just once. The sample was peripheral blood, taken 180 days after TCRalphabeta/CD19-depleted stem cell transplant. The receptors originated from a male patient aged 2 to 10 who had a stem cell transplant for chronic granulomatous disease, so the T cells may come from the graft donor.

To note about this clonotype: Since a much larger clone is just one base distant, this may be a read error. The gene calls are TRBV27 and TRBJ2-3; D unresolved. Germline values: CDR1 MNHEY, CDR2 SMNVEV (reference sequence). V dropped 4 bases and J dropped 0 bases, with 17 bases sitting between them. The CDR3 loop spans 17 amino acids. CDR3 bases: TGTGCCAGCAGTTCCCCCGGTAAGGTGGGGAGCACAGATACGCAGTATTTT. This gives the protein CASSSPGKVGSTDTQYF.

There are many counts of this clonotype. The chain links TRBV11-2 to TRBJ2-2; D ambiguous. V was pared by 2 bases and J by 3 bases, with 7 bases between. The CDR3 runs 14 residues. Germline values: CDR1 SGHAT, CDR2 FQNNGV. The DNA of the CDR3 is TGTGCCAGCAGCTTAAGGGCGGACACCGGGGAGCTGTTTTTT. It translates to CASSLRADTGELFF.

Comment on this clonotype: A read error may explain this, as a much larger clone is one base away. The J gene is TRBJ2-5, the V gene TRBV5-5; D is uncertain. CDR1 SGHKS and CDR2 YYEKEE come from the germline V gene (reference sequence). CDR3 length equals 13 residues. V lost 6 bases, J lost 5 bases, and 14 bases lay in between. CDR3 in DNA: TGTGCCAGCACCAACCTTCCAGAGGAGACCCAGTACTTC. Its translation: CASTNLPEETQYF.

Note on this clonotype: A junction boundary mismatches the germline segment, possibly from a read error. The rearrangement joins TRBV30 to TRBJ1-2, with 7 bases that match TRBD1. Looked up from germline, CDR1 is GTSNPN and CDR2 is SVGIG (reference sequence). The CDR3 extends over 15 amino acids. CDR3 sequence (DNA): TGCGCCTGGAGCCAGGGGGGCGACTACAACTATGGCTACACCTTT. Translating it yields CAWSQGGDYNYGYTF.

This clonotype was observed many times. The chain joins TRBV9 to TRBJ2-1, with a tentative D call TRBD1 (7 bases). Trimming left V 3 bases short and J 4 bases short, with 20 bases between. Germline assignment: CDR1 SGDLS and CDR2 YYNGEE. This CDR3 is 17 amino acids long. This chain's CDR3 is CASSDSQGGLLYNEQFF. For the CDR3, the DNA is TGTGCCAGCAGCGACTCCCAGGGGGGCCTATTGTACAATGAGCAGTTCTTC.

This clonotype was picked up many times. V and J are TRBV19 and TRBJ2-7; tentative D call: TRBD1 (6 bases). V was pared by 6 bases and J by 6 bases, with 18 bases between. This CDR3 is 14 amino acids long. Germline-derived CDR1 and CDR2 are LNHDA and SQIVND (reference sequence). The CDR3 DNA sequence: TGTGCCAGTAGCCGGATGCCAGGGGTTCGCGAGCAGTACTTC. Amino acid sequence: CASSRMPGVREQYF.

This clonotype was detected many times. The CDR3 bases are TGCGCCAGCAGCCCCGGGACTAACAACTACGAGCAGTACTTC. Protein: CASSPGTNNYEQYF. J is TRBJ2-7 and V is TRBV5-1; the match to TRBD2 covers 7 bases. Germline V gene sequence: CDR1 SGHRS, CDR2 YFSETQ. V shed 4 bases, J shed 3 bases, and the junction held 7 bases outside the gene matches. This CDR3 has 14 residues. The full variable domain, completed using reference TRBV5-1 and TRBJ2-7, is KAGVTQTPRYLIKTRGQQVTLSCSPISGHRSVSWYQQTPGQGLQFLFEYFSETQRNKGNFPGRFSGRQFSNSRSEMNVSTLELGDSALYLCASSPGTNNYEQYFGPGTRLTVT.

This clonotype was counted at least ten times. The J gene is TRBJ2-7, the V gene TRBV5-1; 11 bases are shared with TRBD2. The CDR3 loop spans 14 amino acids. Unmatched junction bases numbered 4, after V lost 4 bases and J lost 4 bases. CDR1 is SGHRS and CDR2 is YFSETQ in the germline V gene. CDR3 residues: CASSPGLAGYEQYF. The CDR3 DNA follows: TGCGCCAGCAGCCCCGGACTAGCGGGTTACGAGCAGTACTTC.

This clonotype was counted at least ten times. The V and J genes are TRBV5-1 and TRBJ2-2; TRBD1 might be the D (5 bases). Germline V lookup: CDR1 SGHRS, CDR2 YFSETQ. CDR3 length: 13 residues. Trimming took 4 bases from V and 12 from J, leaving 16 bases between them. In nucleotides, the CDR3 is TGCGCCAGCAGCCTCCTCCAACCAGGGAAGCTGTTTTTT. Protein product: CASSLLQPGKLFF.

This clonotype was seen ten or more times. The chain links TRBV20-1 to TRBJ2-7, with 8 positions matching TRBD1. Germline V gene lookup returns CDR1 DFQATT and CDR2 SNEGSKA (reference sequence). The CDR3 loop spans 16 amino acids. With V trimmed by 0 bases and J by 2 bases, 9 bases remained unmatched. This CDR3 reads CSARDLRTGHPYEQYF. The CDR3, as DNA: TGCAGTGCTAGAGACCTTCGGACAGGGCATCCCTACGAGCAGTACTTC.

J is TRBJ2-5 and V is TRBV19, with a tentative D call TRBD2 (5 bases). Germline V gives CDR1 LNHDA, CDR2 SQIVND (reference sequence). This CDR3 spans 14 amino acids. Trimming removed 6 bases from V and 2 bases from J, with 13 bases in between. In nucleotides, the CDR3 is TGTGCCAGTAGCGGTGGACTTATACAAGAGACCCAGTACTTC. As protein: CASSGGLIQETQYF. Based on the CDR3 plus reference TRBV19 and TRBJ2-5, the full variable domain is DGGITQSPKYLFRKEGQNVTLSCEQNLNHDAMYWYRQDPGQGLRLIYYSQIVNDFQKGDIAEGYSVSREKKESFPLTVTSAQKNPTAFYLCASSGGLIQETQYFGPGTRLLVL.

The sample holds many counts of this clonotype. V gene TRBV29-1 combines with J gene TRBJ2-3, with D unclear. Looked up from germline, CDR1 is SQVTM and CDR2 is ANQGSEA. Trimming took 7 bases from V and 5 from J, leaving 13 bases between them. The CDR3 is 12 amino acids. Written as DNA, the CDR3 is TGCAGCGCCATCGTAGCACTAGATACGCAGTATTTT. It translates to CSAIVALDTQYF.

This clonotype was seen ten or more times. J is TRBJ2-5 and V is TRBV6-1, with 8 nucleotides matching TRBD2. V gave up 5 bases and J gave up 0 bases; unmatched junction bases: 8. Germline V gene data show CDR1 as MNHNS and CDR2 as SASEGT. There are 16 residues in the CDR3. The CDR3 nucleotides are TGTGCCAGCAGTAAACCCTCACTAGCGGACCAAGAGACCCAGTACTTC. Amino acids: CASSKPSLADQETQYF.

This clonotype was observed many times. The chain recombines TRBV7-2 with TRBJ1-5, with D hard to call. This CDR3 comprises 14 residues. The ends were cut back, 5 bases at V and 2 bases at J, with 10 bases in the middle. CDR1 and CDR2 from the germline V gene are SGHTA and FQGNSA. The CDR3 DNA sequence: TGTGCCAGCAGCCACCGTCCCGGCAATCAGCCCCAGCATTTT. Residues: CASSHRPGNQPQHF.

This clonotype was recorded at least ten times. The gene calls are TRBV24-1 and TRBJ2-1; either TRBD1 or TRBD2 may supply D (6 bases each). Germline V lookup: CDR1 KGHDR, CDR2 SFDVKD. With 9 bases removed from V and 9 bases from J, the gap between germline ends came to 11 bases. CDR3 size: 11 residues. CDR3 sequence reads: CATRGRGEQFF. CDR3 DNA sequence: TGTGCCACCCGGGGGCGCGGTGAGCAGTTCTTC.

V gene TRBV10-3 combines with J gene TRBJ2-7; 8 positions match TRBD1. This CDR3 has 15 residues. CDR1 ENHRY and CDR2 SYGVKD come from the germline V gene. Trimming removed 6 bases from V and 4 bases from J; junction bases left unmatched: 11. In DNA form, the CDR3 reads TGTGCCATCAGGAAAGGTGGGACAGGTGATTACGAGCAGTACTTC. Amino acids: CAIRKGGTGDYEQYF.

There are many counts of this clonotype. The rearrangement joins TRBV29-1 to TRBJ2-4, with 8 nucleotides matching TRBD1. J was trimmed by 3 bases and V by 7 bases; bases with no gene match: 5. Germline V lookup: CDR1 SQVTM, CDR2 ANQGSEA. CDR3 length: 13 amino acids. The CDR3 reads CSGGTGRKNIQYF. CDR3 bases: TGCAGCGGTGGGACAGGACGCAAAAACATTCAGTACTTC.

This clonotype showed up many times. The chain links TRBV20-1 to TRBJ2-3; 8 bases are shared with TRBD1. Germline V gene sequence: CDR1 DFQATT, CDR2 SNEGSKA (reference sequence). The CDR3 extends over 14 amino acids. V trimming: 4 bases; J trimming: 5 bases; junction bases outside the gene matches: 8. The CDR3 region has the DNA TGCAGTGCTATACAGGGGGAGTTGGGAGATACGCAGTATTTT. Its translation is CSAIQGELGDTQYF.

This clonotype was recorded at least ten times. The rearrangement links TRBV6-5 to TRBJ2-7; possible D gene TRBD1, 5 bases. Germline loops: CDR1 MNHEY, CDR2 SVGAGI. There are 16 residues in the CDR3. The V and J ends lost 5 bases and 0 bases respectively, with 17 bases between them. The CDR3 region is CASSQKGNPSSYEQYF. In DNA, the CDR3 is TGTGCCAGCAGTCAGAAGGGGAACCCTTCCTCCTACGAGCAGTACTTC.

At least ten counts were recorded for this clonotype. The V call is TRBV29-1, the J call TRBJ2-1; the D gene is possibly TRBD2 (5 bases). Germline values: CDR1 SQVTM, CDR2 ANQGSEA. CDR3 size: 15 residues. The V and J ends lost 0 bases and 4 bases respectively, with 13 bases between them. In DNA form, the CDR3 reads TGCAGCGTTGAAGACGGGGTCCAGCCATACAATGAGCAGTTCTTC. Its protein product is CSVEDGVQPYNEQFF.

There are many counts of this clonotype. The J gene is TRBJ2-1, the V gene TRBV9; D is unresolved. V lost 4 bases and J lost 9, with 14 bases in between. CDR1 and CDR2 from the germline V gene are SGDLS and YYNGEE. The CDR3 sequence is 13 residues long. The CDR3 here is CASSPLKTGEQFF. As DNA, the CDR3 is TGTGCCAGCAGCCCCCTCAAGACGGGTGAGCAGTTCTTC.

This clonotype has ten or more counts. The chain has TRBV5-1 and TRBJ2-2, with D possibly being TRBD2 (6 bases). V was trimmed by 3 bases and J by 2 bases, leaving 23 bases between them. The CDR3 has 19 residues. Germline V gives CDR1 SGHRS, CDR2 YFSETQ. The CDR3 protein is CASSSGVPAWGENTGELFF. The CDR3 DNA sequence: TGCGCCAGCAGCTCGGGAGTACCAGCCTGGGGCGAAAACACCGGGGAGCTGTTTTTT.

This clonotype showed up many times. The CDR3 DNA reads as TGTGCCAGCGTCCAGGCGGGCCCTAATGAAAAACTGTTTTTT. Translation gives CASVQAGPNEKLFF. The chain links TRBV12-3 or TRBV12-4 to TRBJ1-4; D call uncertain. The CDR3 sequence is 14 residues long. Between the trimmed V and J ends, which lost 8 bases and 3 bases, there was a span of 13 bases.

This clonotype was counted between two and nine times. The chain has TRBV14 and TRBJ2-3, with unresolved D. Between the trimmed V and J ends, which lost 1 base and 6 bases, there was a span of 8 bases. CDR3 length: 13 amino acids. Germline V gene lookup returns CDR1 SGHDN and CDR2 FVKESK. The CDR3 DNA reads as TGTGCCAGCAGCCAAGCGGTGAGGGATACGCAGTATTTT. As protein: CASSQAVRDTQYF.

This clonotype was recorded at least ten times. This rearrangement joins TRBV20-1 to TRBJ2-7; 9 positions agree with TRBD1. The CDR3 runs 15 residues. Germline V gives CDR1 DFQATT, CDR2 SNEGSKA (reference sequence). After removal of 0 bases from V and 2 bases from J, the junction contained 5 bases not matched to a gene. The CDR3 loop is CSARDSRDRAYEQYF. CDR3 in DNA: TGCAGTGCTAGAGATTCAAGGGACAGGGCCTACGAGCAGTACTTC.

The gene calls are TRBV29-1 and TRBJ2-1, with D possibly being TRBD1 or TRBD2 (5 bases each). V lost 5 bases to trimming and J lost 0 bases, with 11 bases between them. There are 14 residues in the CDR3. Germline V gives CDR1 SQVTM, CDR2 ANQGSEA. The CDR3 here is CSVWGYSSYNEQFF. CDR3 nucleotide sequence: TGCAGCGTTTGGGGGTACAGCTCCTACAATGAGCAGTTCTTC.

The table lists this clonotype with many counts. The genes are TRBV11-2 and TRBJ2-1; 8 bases match TRBD2. This CDR3 is 15 amino acids long. The germline V gene has CDR1 SGHAT and CDR2 FQNNGV. Losses at the gene ends were 4 bases for V and 12 bases for J; bases not matched to a gene: 14. CDR3: CASSSTSGTRVVQFF. For the CDR3, the DNA is TGTGCCAGCAGCTCCACCAGTGGGACTAGGGTGGTGCAGTTCTTC.